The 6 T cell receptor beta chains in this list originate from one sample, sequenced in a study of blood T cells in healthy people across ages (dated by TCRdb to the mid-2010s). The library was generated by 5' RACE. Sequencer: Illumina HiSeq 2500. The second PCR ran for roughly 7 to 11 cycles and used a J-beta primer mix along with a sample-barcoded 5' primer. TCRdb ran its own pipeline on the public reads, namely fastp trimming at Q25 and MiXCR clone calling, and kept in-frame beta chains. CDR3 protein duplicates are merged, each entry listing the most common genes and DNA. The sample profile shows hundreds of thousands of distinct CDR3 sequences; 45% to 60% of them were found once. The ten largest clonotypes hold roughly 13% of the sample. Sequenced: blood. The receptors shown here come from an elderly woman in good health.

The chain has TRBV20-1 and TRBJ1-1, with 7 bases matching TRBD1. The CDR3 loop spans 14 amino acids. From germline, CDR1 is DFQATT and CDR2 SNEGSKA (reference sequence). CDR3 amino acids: CIAMAHRGSTEAFF. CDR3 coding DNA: TGCATTGCGATGGCTCACAGGGGAAGCACTGAAGCTTTCTTT.

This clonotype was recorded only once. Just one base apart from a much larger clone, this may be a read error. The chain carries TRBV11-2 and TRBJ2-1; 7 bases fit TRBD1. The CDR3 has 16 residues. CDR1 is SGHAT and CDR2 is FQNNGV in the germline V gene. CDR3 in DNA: TGTGCCAGCAGCTTTGGGGACAGATCCTCCTACAATGGGCAGTTCTTC. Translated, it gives CASSFGDRSSYNGQFF. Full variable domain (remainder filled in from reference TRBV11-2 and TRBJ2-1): EAGVAQSPRYKIIEKRQSVAFWCNPISGHATLYWYQQILGQGPKLLIQFQNNGVVDDSQLPKDRFSAERLKGVDSTLKIQPAKLEDSAVYLCASSFGDRSSYNGQFFGPGTRLTVL.

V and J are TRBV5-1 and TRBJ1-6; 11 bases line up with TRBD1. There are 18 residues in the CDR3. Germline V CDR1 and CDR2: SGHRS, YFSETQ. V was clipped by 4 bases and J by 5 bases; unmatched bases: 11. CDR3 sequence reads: CASSLSWTGGSNNSPLHF. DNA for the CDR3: TGCGCCAGCAGCCTCTCTTGGACAGGGGGCTCGAATAATTCACCCCTCCACTTT.

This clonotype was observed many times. DNA of the CDR3: TGCAGTGCTAGAGCCGGGGCCCGTAGGGCGAATGAGCAGTTCTTC. Translated: CSARAGARRANEQFF. The rearrangement uses TRBV20-1 and TRBJ2-1; either TRBD1 or TRBD2 may supply D (5 bases each). Germline-derived CDR1 and CDR2 are DFQATT and SNEGSKA (reference sequence). The CDR3 totals 15 residues. V lost 1 base and J 7 bases, leaving 17 bases between the germline ends.

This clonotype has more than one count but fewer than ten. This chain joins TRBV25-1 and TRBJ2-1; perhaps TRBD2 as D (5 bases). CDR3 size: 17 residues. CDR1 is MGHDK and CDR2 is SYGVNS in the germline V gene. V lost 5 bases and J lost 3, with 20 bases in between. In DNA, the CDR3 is TGTGCCAGCAGTAACTCTAAACTAGGGCTTTACTACAATGAGCAGTTCTTC. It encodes CASSNSKLGLYYNEQFF.

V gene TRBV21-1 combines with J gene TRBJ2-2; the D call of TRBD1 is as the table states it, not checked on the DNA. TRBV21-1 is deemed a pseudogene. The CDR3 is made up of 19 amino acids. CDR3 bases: TGTGCCAGCAGCAAGGACCAGGAGGGGGGCCGGGCCAACACCGGGGAGCTGTTTTTT. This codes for CASSKDQEGGRANTGELFF.